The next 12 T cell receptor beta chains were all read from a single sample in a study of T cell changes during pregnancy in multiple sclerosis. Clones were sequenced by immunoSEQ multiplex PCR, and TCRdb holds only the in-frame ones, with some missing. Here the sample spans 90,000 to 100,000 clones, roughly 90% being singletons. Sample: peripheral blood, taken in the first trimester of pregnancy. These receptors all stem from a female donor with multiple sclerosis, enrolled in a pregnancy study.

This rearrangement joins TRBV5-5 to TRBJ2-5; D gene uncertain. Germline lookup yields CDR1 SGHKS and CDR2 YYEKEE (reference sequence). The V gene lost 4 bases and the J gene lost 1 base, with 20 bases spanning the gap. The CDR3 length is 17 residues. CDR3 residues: CASSRRWAVSPQETQYF. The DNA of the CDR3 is TGTGCCAGCAGCCGCCGTTGGGCCGTCAGCCCCCAAGAGACCCAGTACTTC.

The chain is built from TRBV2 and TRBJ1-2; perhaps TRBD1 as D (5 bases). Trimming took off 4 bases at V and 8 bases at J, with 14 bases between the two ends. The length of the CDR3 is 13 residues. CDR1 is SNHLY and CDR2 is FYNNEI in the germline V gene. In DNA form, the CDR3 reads TGTGCCAGCAGTGTCCGGGCGGGGGGAGGCTACACCTTC. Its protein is CASSVRAGGGYTF.

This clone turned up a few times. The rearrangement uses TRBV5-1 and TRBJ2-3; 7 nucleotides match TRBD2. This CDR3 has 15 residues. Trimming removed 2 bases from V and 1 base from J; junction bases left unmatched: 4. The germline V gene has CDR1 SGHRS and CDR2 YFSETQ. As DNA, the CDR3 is TGCGCCAGCAGCTTACGGGAGGTCGGCACAGATACGCAGTATTTT. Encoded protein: CASSLREVGTDTQYF.

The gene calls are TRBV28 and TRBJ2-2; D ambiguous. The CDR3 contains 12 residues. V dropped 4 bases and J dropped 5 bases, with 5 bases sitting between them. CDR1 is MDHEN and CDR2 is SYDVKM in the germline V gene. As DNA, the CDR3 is TGTGCCAGCAGTTCCCCGACCGGGGAGCTGTTTTTT. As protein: CASSSPTGELFF.

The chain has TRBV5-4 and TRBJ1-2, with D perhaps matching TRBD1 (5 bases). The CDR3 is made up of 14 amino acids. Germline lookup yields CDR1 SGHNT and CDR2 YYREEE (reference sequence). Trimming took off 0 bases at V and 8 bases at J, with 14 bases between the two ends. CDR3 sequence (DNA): TGTGCCAGCAGCTTGGCGGTTCAGGGTGGCGGCTACACCTTC. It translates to CASSLAVQGGGYTF.

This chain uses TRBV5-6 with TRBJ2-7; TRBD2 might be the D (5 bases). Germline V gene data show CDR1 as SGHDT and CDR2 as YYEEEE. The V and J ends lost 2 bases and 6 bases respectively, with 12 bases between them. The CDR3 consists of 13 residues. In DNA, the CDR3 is TGTGCCAGCAGCTTTTCGCTAGCTTCCGAGCAGTACTTC. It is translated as CASSFSLASEQYF.

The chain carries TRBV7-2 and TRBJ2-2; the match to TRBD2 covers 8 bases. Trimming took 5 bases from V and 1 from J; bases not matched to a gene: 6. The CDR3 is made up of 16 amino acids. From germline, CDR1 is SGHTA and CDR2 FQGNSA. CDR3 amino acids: CASSGGGTLNTGELFF. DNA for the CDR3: TGTGCCAGCAGCGGCGGGGGGACTTTGAACACCGGGGAGCTGTTTTTT.

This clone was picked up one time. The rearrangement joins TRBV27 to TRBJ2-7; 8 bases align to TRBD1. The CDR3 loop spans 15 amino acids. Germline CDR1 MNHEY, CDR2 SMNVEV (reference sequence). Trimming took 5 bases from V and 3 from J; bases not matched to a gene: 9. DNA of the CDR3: TGTGCCAGCAGTGCGGACAGGGCCGGGATCTACGAGCAGTACTTC. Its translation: CASSADRAGIYEQYF.

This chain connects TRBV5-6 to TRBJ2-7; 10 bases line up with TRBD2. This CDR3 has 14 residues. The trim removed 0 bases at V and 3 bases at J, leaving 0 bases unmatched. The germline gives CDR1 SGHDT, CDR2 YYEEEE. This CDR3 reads CASSLGTSGYEQYF. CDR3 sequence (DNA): TGTGCCAGCAGCTTGGGGACTAGCGGCTACGAGCAGTACTTC.

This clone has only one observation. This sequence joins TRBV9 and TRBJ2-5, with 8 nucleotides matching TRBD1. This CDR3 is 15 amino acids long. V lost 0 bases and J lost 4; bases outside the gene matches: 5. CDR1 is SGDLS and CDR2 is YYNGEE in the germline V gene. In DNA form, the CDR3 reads TGTGCCAGCAGCGTAGCGCAGGGGGCAAGAGAGACCCAGTACTTC. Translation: CASSVAQGARETQYF.

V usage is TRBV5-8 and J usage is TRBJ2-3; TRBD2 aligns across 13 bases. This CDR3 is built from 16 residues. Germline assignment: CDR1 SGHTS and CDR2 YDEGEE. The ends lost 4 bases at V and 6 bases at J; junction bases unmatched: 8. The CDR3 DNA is TGTGCCAGCAGCCCAGGGACTAGCGGGACAGCTGATACGCAGTATTTT. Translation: CASSPGTSGTADTQYF.

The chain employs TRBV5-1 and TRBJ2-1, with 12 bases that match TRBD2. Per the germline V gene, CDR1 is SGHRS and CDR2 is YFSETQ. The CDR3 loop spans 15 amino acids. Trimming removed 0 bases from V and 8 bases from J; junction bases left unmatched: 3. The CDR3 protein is CASSLVTSGSDEQFF. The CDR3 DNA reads TGCGCCAGCAGCTTGGTGACTAGCGGGAGTGATGAGCAGTTCTTC.